A selection of T cell receptor beta chains follows, all from one sample in a study of CD4 T cell repertoires in COVID-19. Antigen specificity for these receptors is unknown. Measured with immunoSEQ multiplex PCR; TCRdb has only the in-frame clones, and not every one. The sample has around 440 clones; 20% to 30% are singletons. The material sequenced was effector memory CD4+ T cells, cultured in vitro, taken after recovery from COVID-19. The receptors here all came from a human donor who had COVID-19. Both conserved end residues are part of each CDR3.

cdr3_aa | j_call | v_call | cdr3_length
CASSFPGSGARSYEQYF | TRBJ2-7 | TRBV7-2 | 17
CASSDVTTNEKLFF | TRBJ1-4 | TRBV5-1 | 14
CASALGYRNTIYF | TRBJ1-3 | TRBV12-5 | 13
CASSVRGGSATDTQYF | TRBJ2-3 | TRBV6-1 | 16
CASSFGQAAYEQYF | TRBJ2-7 | TRBV5-4 | 14
CASSYSKAGGYNEQFF | TRBJ2-1 | TRBV6-5 | 16
CASSLGFLETQYF | TRBJ2-5 | TRBV7-8 | 13
CASSSNRAHQFNEQFF | TRBJ2-1 | TRBV28 | 16
CASSKEAGVRPYF | TRBJ2-7 | TRBV2 | 13
CASSISGATGELFF | TRBJ2-2 | TRBV19 | 14
CASSAGRGTYNYGYTF | TRBJ1-2 | TRBV18 | 16
CASSSLGQGARETQYF | TRBJ2-5 | TRBV7-2 | 16
CASSLGQAGDYGYTF | TRBJ1-2 | TRBV18 | 15
CASSLVGGSNTEAFF | TRBJ1-1 | TRBV5-1 | 15
CASRVSGGADTQYF | TRBJ2-3 | TRBV2 | 14
CASSLLLGGSDTQYF | TRBJ2-3 | TRBV9 | 15
CASGRENTEAFF | TRBJ1-1 | TRBV6-5 | 12
CSVEDLGQRNEQFF | TRBJ2-1 | TRBV29-1 | 14
CASSLELGNTGELFF | TRBJ2-2 | TRBV11-3 | 15
CASSLSAGEDTEAFF | TRBJ1-1 | TRBV7-3 | 15
CASSSLRGTETQYF | TRBJ2-5 | TRBV5-8 | 14
CASSFPGTGVRETQYF | TRBJ2-5 | TRBV5-4 | 16
CASSLDLGRAYGYTF | TRBJ1-2 | TRBV7-2 | 15
CASSFDSENSPLHF | TRBJ1-6 | TRBV5-6 | 14
CASSLVQYSNQPQHF | TRBJ1-5 | TRBV7-2 | 15
CASSQSLGDSNTGELFF | TRBJ2-2 | TRBV16 | 17
CASSRLTGSRDTIYF | TRBJ1-3 | TRBV2 | 15
CASSRTPGELFF | TRBJ2-2 | TRBV11-3 | 12
CASSREMGREPQHF | TRBJ1-5 | TRBV6-6 | 14
CASTPGLELTGSGYTF | TRBJ1-2 | TRBV6-2/TRBV6-3 | 16
CASSLVGGQGTDTQYF | TRBJ2-3 | TRBV5-1 | 16
CASTGQGAPNEKLFF | TRBJ1-4 | TRBV6-1 | 15